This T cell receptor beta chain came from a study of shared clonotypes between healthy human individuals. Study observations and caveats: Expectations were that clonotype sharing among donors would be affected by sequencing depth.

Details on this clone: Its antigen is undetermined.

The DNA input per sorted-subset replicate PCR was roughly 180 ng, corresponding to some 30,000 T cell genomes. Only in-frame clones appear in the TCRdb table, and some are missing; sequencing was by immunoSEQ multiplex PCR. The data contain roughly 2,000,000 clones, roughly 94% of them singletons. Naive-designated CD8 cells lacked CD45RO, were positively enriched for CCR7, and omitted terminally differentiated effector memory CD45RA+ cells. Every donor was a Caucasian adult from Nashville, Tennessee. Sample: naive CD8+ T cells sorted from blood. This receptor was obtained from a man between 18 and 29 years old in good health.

The CDR3 region has the DNA TGTGCCAGCAGCTCTAGACAGGGGGCCCACACTGAAGCTTTCTTT. Translated: CASSSRQGAHTEAFF. The V gene is TRBV11-2, the J gene TRBJ1-1, with 10 bases identical to TRBD1. This CDR3 has 15 residues. Germline V lookup: CDR1 SGHAT, CDR2 FQNNGV. With 4 bases clipped from V and 3 bases from J, the junction kept 5 bases outside the gene matches.